One and the same sample provided the 3 T cell receptor beta chains below, sequenced in a study of identical twins. MiXCR was run by TCRdb on the 5' RACE reads, yielding one entry per CDR3 protein. The repertoire holds 250,000 or so distinct CDR3 sequences, with approximately 7.9% as singletons. The sample was also linked to a second study, of yellow fever vaccine responses in identical twins.

The sequenced sample was CD8+ T cells sorted from blood. The receptors were gathered from a woman aged 18-30 years in good health.

This clonotype was seen ten or more times. This chain connects TRBV15 to TRBJ1-5, with a possible D match to TRBD1 (6 bases). CDR3 length: 16 residues. V lost 0 bases and J 4 bases, leaving 13 bases between the germline ends. Looked up from germline, CDR1 is LNHNV and CDR2 is YYDKDF (reference sequence). CDR3 coding DNA: TGTGCCACCAGCAGAGACCTCGGGACACAAAATCAGCCCCAGCATTTT. It codes for CATSRDLGTQNQPQHF.

This clonotype was detected many times. The V gene is TRBV28, the J gene TRBJ1-3; 7 positions agree with TRBD1. Trimming took 10 bases from V and 0 from J; bases not matched to a gene: 3. From germline, CDR1 is MDHEN and CDR2 SYDVKM. This CDR3 spans 13 amino acids. CDR3 protein: CAIRDSSGNTIYF. The CDR3, as DNA: TGTGCCATTAGGGACAGCTCTGGAAACACCATATATTTT.

This clonotype was picked up a small number of times. The rearrangement uses TRBV29-1 and TRBJ2-1, with 10 bases that match TRBD2. The CDR3 has 14 residues. CDR1 SQVTM and CDR2 ANQGSEA come from the germline V gene. In nucleotides, the CDR3 is TGCGGCCATAGCGGGAGGAGTTCCTACAATGAGCAGTTCTTC. Translating it yields CGHSGRSSYNEQFF.